One sample yielded the 14 T cell receptor beta chains listed below, sequenced in a study of T cell changes during pregnancy in multiple sclerosis. Profiling relied on immunoSEQ multiplex PCR, and the TCRdb table lists in-frame clones only, not all of them. Seen here are fewer than 50,000 clones, just over 90% observed once, and the top ten hold less than 0.8%. Sample: CD4+ T cells from peripheral blood mononuclear cells, taken in the third trimester of pregnancy. The source is a female donor with multiple sclerosis, enrolled in a pregnancy study.

The chain employs TRBV7-9 and TRBJ2-6; D not resolved. Per the germline V gene, CDR1 is SEHNR and CDR2 is FQNEAQ (reference sequence). The V end was cut by 3 bases, the J end by 2 bases, with 8 bases between. This CDR3 has 15 residues. CDR3: CASSLGTAGANVLTF. The CDR3 bases are TGTGCCAGCAGCTTGGGCACCGCTGGGGCCAACGTCCTGACTTTC.

This chain connects TRBV2 to TRBJ2-1; 15 bases match TRBD2. V gave up 6 bases and J gave up 9 bases; unmatched junction bases: 3. From germline, CDR1 is SNHLY and CDR2 FYNNEI. This CDR3 is 14 amino acids long. CDR3 in amino acids: CASRGTSGRFEQFF. The DNA of the CDR3 is TGTGCCAGCAGGGGGACTAGCGGGAGGTTTGAGCAGTTCTTC.

The rearrangement links TRBV2 to TRBJ2-5, with 7 bases fitting TRBD1. CDR3 length equals 14 residues. From germline, CDR1 is SNHLY and CDR2 FYNNEI. Germline trimming cut 1 base from V and 5 bases from J; bases unmatched to any gene: 4. CDR3 nucleotides: TGTGCCAGCAGTGAAGGAGGGGGCTGGGAGACCCAGTACTTC. Translated: CASSEGGGWETQYF.

The chain is built from TRBV5-6 and TRBJ1-1; 7 bases match TRBD1. V was pared by 2 bases and J by 12 bases, with 4 bases of the junction left unmatched. Germline-derived CDR1 and CDR2 are SGHDT and YYEEEE. The CDR3 has 11 residues. The CDR3 DNA follows: TGTGCCAGCAGCTTCGCAGGGGGGCCTTTCTTT. This gives the protein CASSFAGGPFF. Full variable domain (remainder filled in from reference TRBV5-6 and TRBJ1-1): DAGVTQSPTHLIKTRGQQVTLRCSPKSGHDTVSWYQQALGQGPQFIFQYYEEEERQRGNFPDRFSGHQFPNYSSELNVNALLLGDSALYLCASSFAGGPFFGQGTRLTVV.

The genes are TRBV4-3 and TRBJ2-7; TRBD2 matches 7 bases. V gave up 0 bases and J gave up 2 bases; unmatched junction bases: 4. CDR1 LGHNA and CDR2 YSLEER come from the germline V gene. This CDR3 has 15 amino acids. CDR3 sequence: CASSQDPSGPYEQYF. Written as DNA, the CDR3 is TGCGCCAGCAGCCAAGACCCTAGCGGCCCCTACGAGCAGTACTTC.

The chain joins TRBV5-4 to TRBJ1-3; tentatively, D is TRBD1 (5 bases). The CDR3 has 14 residues. V dropped 0 bases and J dropped 4 bases, with 8 bases sitting between them. Germline CDR1 and CDR2: SGHNT and YYREEE (reference sequence). The CDR3 nucleotides are TGTGCCAGCAGCTTGGAAGGGGTAGGAAACACCATATATTTT. Translating gives CASSLEGVGNTIYF.

The V call is TRBV5-1, the J call TRBJ2-6, with D uncertain. The V gene lost 4 bases and the J gene lost 0 bases, with 11 bases spanning the gap. Germline V CDR1 and CDR2: SGHRS, YFSETQ. This CDR3 spans 16 amino acids. As DNA, the CDR3 is TGCGCCAGCAGCCTCCGTTATTACTCTGGGGCCAACGTCCTGACTTTC. Its translation: CASSLRYYSGANVLTF.

The V call is TRBV2, the J call TRBJ2-3, with TRBD1 matching over 9 bases. From germline, CDR1 is SNHLY and CDR2 FYNNEI. Trimming removed 4 bases from V and 1 base from J; junction bases left unmatched: 6. This CDR3 has 16 residues. The DNA of the CDR3 is TGTGCCAGCAGTGGTCGGACAGGGGAGGGCACAGATACGCAGTATTTT. It specifies CASSGRTGEGTDTQYF.

This chain joins TRBV11-2 and TRBJ2-3; possible D gene TRBD2, 6 bases. Trimming left V 6 bases short and J 7 bases short, with 23 bases between. The CDR3 contains 16 residues. The germline V gene encodes CDR1 SGHAT and CDR2 FQNNGV. CDR3 coding DNA: TGTGCCAGCAGACCGGTCGGTTACGGCGGGGTATATACGCAGTATTTT. Translating it yields CASRPVGYGGVYTQYF.

In this sample, this clone turned up once. The rearrangement links TRBV10-2 to TRBJ1-2; 7 bases match TRBD1. The length of the CDR3 is 14 residues. The germline gives CDR1 WSHSY, CDR2 SAAADI. V dropped 2 bases and J dropped 3; count of bases not matched to a gene: 3. CDR3 coding DNA: TGCGCCAGCAGTGAGACAGGGGCTGACTATGGCTACACCTTC. It translates to CASSETGADYGYTF.

The rearrangement uses TRBV4-1 and TRBJ1-2; 9 positions match TRBD1. CDR3 size: 15 residues. V was pared by 1 base and J by 4 bases, with 4 bases of the junction left unmatched. Germline assignment: CDR1 MGHRA and CDR2 YSYEKL. The CDR3 DNA follows: TGCGCCAGCAGCCAAGGGACAGGGGTTACCTATGGCTACACCTTC. Translating gives CASSQGTGVTYGYTF.

The rearrangement uses TRBV4-1 and TRBJ2-7; TRBD2 might be the D (5 bases). The length of the CDR3 is 12 residues. Germline-derived CDR1 and CDR2 are MGHRA and YSYEKL. The V and J ends lost 4 bases and 6 bases respectively, with 10 bases between them. CDR3 region: CASSRAGGEQYF. CDR3 DNA: TGCGCCAGCAGCCGGGCGGGCGGCGAGCAGTACTTC.

The chain carries TRBV30 and TRBJ1-4; D gene unclear. CDR3 length: 14 amino acids. Germline CDR1 GTSNPN, CDR2 SVGIG (reference sequence). V dropped 5 bases and J dropped 4 bases, with 14 bases sitting between them. The CDR3 coding sequence is TGTGCCTGGCGACCGGGATTAATTAATGAAAAACTGTTTTTT. This gives the protein CAWRPGLINEKLFF.

The genes are TRBV28 and TRBJ1-1; D ambiguous. Trimming left V 11 bases short and J 1 base short, with 8 bases between. There are 11 residues in the CDR3. Germline CDR1 and CDR2: MDHEN and SYDVKM. In nucleotides, the CDR3 is TGTGCCTCACAGTGGAACACTGAAGCTTTCTTT. Its protein product is CASQWNTEAFF.